The 8 T cell receptor beta chains in this list originate from one sample, sequenced in a study of technical replicates of blood from several donors. The protocol was immunoSEQ multiplex PCR, while the TCRdb copy is restricted to in-frame clones and leaves out a portion. This sample yields 11,000 to 15,000 clones, of which 84% are seen a single time; roughly a tenth belongs to the top ten. The sample was PBMCs. Receptors were obtained from a human donor in good health.

As DNA, the CDR3 is TGTGCCACCAGCAGAGGTGGGGCCACCTACGAGCAGTACTTC. Translation: CATSRGGATYEQYF. The V and J genes are TRBV15 and TRBJ2-7; weak D call: TRBD1 (5 bases). Germline values: CDR1 LNHNV, CDR2 YYDKDF (reference sequence). The length of the CDR3 is 14 residues. The V gene lost 1 base and the J gene lost 2 bases, with 9 bases spanning the gap.

The chain has TRBV19 and TRBJ2-3, with 8 bases fitting TRBD1. This CDR3 comprises 15 residues. V lost 5 bases and J lost 4; bases outside the gene matches: 8. Germline CDR1 LNHDA, CDR2 SQIVND (reference sequence). The CDR3 DNA sequence: TGTGCCAGTAGTCCTGGACAGGGTTCGGCAGATACGCAGTATTTT. Translated: CASSPGQGSADTQYF. The full variable domain, completed using reference TRBV19 and TRBJ2-3, is DGGITQSPKYLFRKEGQNVTLSCEQNLNHDAMYWYRQDPGQGLRLIYYSQIVNDFQKGDIAEGYSVSREKKESFPLTVTSAQKNPTAFYLCASSPGQGSADTQYFGPGTRLTVL.

The genes are TRBV19 and TRBJ1-5; 7 bases are a match to TRBD1. The V segment lost 10 bases and the J segment 4 bases; nucleotides outside the gene matches: 10. Germline CDR1 and CDR2: LNHDA and SQIVND (reference sequence). The CDR3 length is 14 residues. The CDR3 reads CATKTGKENQPQHF. The CDR3 coding sequence is TGTGCCACCAAGACAGGGAAGGAAAATCAGCCCCAGCATTTT.

This sequence joins TRBV2 and TRBJ2-5, with 8 bases identical to TRBD1. The germline CDR1 and CDR2 sequences are SNHLY and FYNNEI. The trim removed 3 bases at V and 2 bases at J, leaving 5 bases unmatched. This CDR3 has 15 amino acids. CDR3 amino acids: CASSEGQVPQETQYF. The CDR3 DNA is TGTGCCAGCAGTGAGGGACAGGTCCCTCAAGAGACCCAGTACTTC. Complete variable domain (other parts from reference TRBV2 and TRBJ2-5): EPEVTQTPSHQVTQMGQEVILRCVPISNHLYFYWYRQILGQKVEFLVSFYNNEISEKSEIFDDQFSVERPDGSNFTLKIRSTKLEDSAMYFCASSEGQVPQETQYFGPGTRLLVL.

V gene TRBV29-1 combines with J gene TRBJ1-2, with D perhaps matching TRBD1 (5 bases). V was shortened by 2 bases and J by 5 bases, with 18 bases between the two germline ends. Germline assignment: CDR1 SQVTM and CDR2 ANQGSEA. This CDR3 has 15 residues. In DNA form, the CDR3 reads TGCAGCGTTGAACGCAGGGCCAGCCTGGGGTATGGCTACACCTTC. Amino acids: CSVERRASLGYGYTF.

The chain uses TRBV7-7 and TRBJ2-5, with 7 bases lining up with TRBD2. Trimming at V came to 5 bases and at J to 5 bases, leaving 8 bases not matched to a gene. The CDR3 length is 14 residues. Per the germline V gene, CDR1 is SSHAT and CDR2 is FNYEAQ (reference sequence). CDR3 in DNA: TGTGCCAGCAGCCCGGCGGGAGCCGGGGAGACCCAGTACTTC. It encodes CASSPAGAGETQYF.

V gene TRBV6-5 combines with J gene TRBJ2-7, with 7 bases lining up with TRBD2. The CDR3 length is 15 residues. Germline V gene data show CDR1 as MNHEY and CDR2 as SVGAGI. J was trimmed by 3 bases and V by 0 bases; bases with no gene match: 5. This CDR3 reads CASSYSYGGGYEQYF. CDR3 bases: TGTGCCAGCAGTTACTCGTATGGGGGGGGCTACGAGCAGTACTTC.

The chain recombines TRBV30 with TRBJ1-2, with TRBD1 as a possible D gene (5 bases). Trimming took 6 bases from V and 2 from J, leaving 13 bases between them. The CDR3 extends over 13 amino acids. Germline V lookup: CDR1 GTSNPN, CDR2 SVGIG (reference sequence). CDR3 sequence (DNA): TGTGCCTGCCTCTCCAGGGCCAACTATGGCTACACCTTC. Encoded protein: CACLSRANYGYTF. Full variable domain (outside the CDR3, taken from reference TRBV30 and TRBJ1-2): SQTIHQWPATLVQPVGSPLSLECTVEGTSNPNLYWYRQAAGRGLQLLFYSVGIGQISSEVPQNLSASRPQDRQFILSSKKLLLSDSGFYLCACLSRANYGYTFGSGTRLTVV.